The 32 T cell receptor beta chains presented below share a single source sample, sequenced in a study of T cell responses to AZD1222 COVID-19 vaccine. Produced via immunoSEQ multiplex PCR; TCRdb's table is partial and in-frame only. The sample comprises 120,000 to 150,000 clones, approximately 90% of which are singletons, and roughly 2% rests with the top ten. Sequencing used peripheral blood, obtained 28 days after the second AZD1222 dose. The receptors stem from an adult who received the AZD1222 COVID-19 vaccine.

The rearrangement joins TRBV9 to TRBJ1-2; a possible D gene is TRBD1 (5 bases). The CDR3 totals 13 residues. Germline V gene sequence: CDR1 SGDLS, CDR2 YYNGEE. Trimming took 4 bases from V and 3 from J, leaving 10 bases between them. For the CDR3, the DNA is TGTGCCAGCAGCCCCGGGACCCACTATGGCTACACCTTC. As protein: CASSPGTHYGYTF.

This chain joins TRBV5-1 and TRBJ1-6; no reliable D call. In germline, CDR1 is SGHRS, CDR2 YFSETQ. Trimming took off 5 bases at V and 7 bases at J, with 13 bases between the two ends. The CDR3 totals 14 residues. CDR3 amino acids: CASRPDVGNSPLHF. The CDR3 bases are TGCGCCAGCAGGCCAGACGTGGGGAATTCACCCCTCCACTTT.

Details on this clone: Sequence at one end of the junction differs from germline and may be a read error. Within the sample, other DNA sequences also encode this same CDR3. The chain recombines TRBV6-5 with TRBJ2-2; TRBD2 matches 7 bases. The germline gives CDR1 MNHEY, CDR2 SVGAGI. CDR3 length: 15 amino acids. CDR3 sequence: CASRRTRSNTGELFF. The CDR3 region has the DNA TGTGCCAGCAGAAGGACTAGGTCGAACACCGGAGAGCTGTTTTTT.

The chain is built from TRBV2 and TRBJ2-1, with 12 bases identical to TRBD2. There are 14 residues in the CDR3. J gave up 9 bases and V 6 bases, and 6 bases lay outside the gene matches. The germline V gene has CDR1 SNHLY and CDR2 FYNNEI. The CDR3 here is CASRASGGALEQFF. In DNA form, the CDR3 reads TGTGCCAGCAGGGCTAGCGGGGGGGCCCTTGAGCAGTTCTTC.

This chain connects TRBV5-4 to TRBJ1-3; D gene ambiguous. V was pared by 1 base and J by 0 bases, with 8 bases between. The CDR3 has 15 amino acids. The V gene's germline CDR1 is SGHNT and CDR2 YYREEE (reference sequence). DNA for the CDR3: TGTGCCAGCAGCTTGACACCTAGCTCTGGAAACACCATATATTTT. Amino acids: CASSLTPSSGNTIYF. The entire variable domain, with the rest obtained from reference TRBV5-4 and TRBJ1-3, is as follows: ETGVTQSPTHLIKTRGQQVTLRCSSQSGHNTVSWYQQALGQGPQFIFQYYREEENGRGNFPPRFSGLQFPNYSSELNVNALELDDSALYLCASSLTPSSGNTIYFGEGSWLTVV.

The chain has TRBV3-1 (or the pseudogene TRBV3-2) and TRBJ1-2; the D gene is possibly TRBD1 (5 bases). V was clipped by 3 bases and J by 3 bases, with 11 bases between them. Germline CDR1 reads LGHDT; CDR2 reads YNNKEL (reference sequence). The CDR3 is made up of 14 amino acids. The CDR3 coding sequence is TGTGCCAGCAGCCAGGACTCGGGGCACTATGGCTACACCTTC. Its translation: CASSQDSGHYGYTF.

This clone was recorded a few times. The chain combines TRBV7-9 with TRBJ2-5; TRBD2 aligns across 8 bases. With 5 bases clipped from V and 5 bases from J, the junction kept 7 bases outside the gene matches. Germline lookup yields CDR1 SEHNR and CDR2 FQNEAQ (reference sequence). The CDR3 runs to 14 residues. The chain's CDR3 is CASSNSGAKETQYF. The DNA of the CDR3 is TGTGCCAGCAGCAATAGCGGGGCCAAGGAGACCCAGTACTTC.

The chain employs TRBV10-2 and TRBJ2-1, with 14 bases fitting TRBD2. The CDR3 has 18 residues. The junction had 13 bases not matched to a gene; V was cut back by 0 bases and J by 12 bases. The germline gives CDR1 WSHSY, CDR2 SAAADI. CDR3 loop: CASSESGTSGGVPGRQFF. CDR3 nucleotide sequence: TGCGCCAGCAGTGAGTCGGGGACTAGCGGGGGTGTCCCCGGTAGGCAGTTCTTC.

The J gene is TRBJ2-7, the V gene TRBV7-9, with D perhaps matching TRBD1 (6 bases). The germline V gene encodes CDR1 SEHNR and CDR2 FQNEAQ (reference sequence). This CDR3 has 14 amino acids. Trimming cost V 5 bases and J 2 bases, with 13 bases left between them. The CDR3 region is CASSPPGTPYEQYF. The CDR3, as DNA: TGTGCCAGCAGCCCCCCCGGGACACCCTACGAGCAGTACTTC. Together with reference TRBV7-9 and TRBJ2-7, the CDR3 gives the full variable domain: DTGVSQNPRHKITKRGQNVTFRCDPISEHNRLYWYRQTLGQGPEFLTYFQNEAQLEKSRLLSDRFSAERPKGSFSTLEIQRTEQGDSAMYLCASSPPGTPYEQYFGPGTRLTVT.

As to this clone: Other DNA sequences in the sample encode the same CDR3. The CDR3 reads CASSSRDRGEAFF. Here the CDR3 DNA reads TGCGCCAGCAGCTCCCGAGACAGGGGTGAAGCTTTCTTT. The V gene is TRBV5-1, the J gene TRBJ1-1; 8 bases match TRBD1. The CDR3 is 13 residues long. The V and J ends lost 3 bases and 7 bases, in that order; junction bases with no gene match: 5. In germline, CDR1 is SGHRS, CDR2 YFSETQ. Based on the CDR3 plus reference TRBV5-1 and TRBJ1-1, the full variable domain is KAGVTQTPRYLIKTRGQQVTLSCSPISGHRSVSWYQQTPGQGLQFLFEYFSETQRNKGNFPGRFSGRQFSNSRSEMNVSTLELGDSALYLCASSSRDRGEAFFGQGTRLTVV.

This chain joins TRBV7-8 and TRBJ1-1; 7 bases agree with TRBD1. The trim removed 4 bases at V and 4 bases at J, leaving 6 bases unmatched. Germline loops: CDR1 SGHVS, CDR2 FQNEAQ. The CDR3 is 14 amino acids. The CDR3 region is CASSSSSGGTEAFF. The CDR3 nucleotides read TGTGCCAGCAGCTCCTCGTCAGGGGGCACTGAAGCTTTCTTT.

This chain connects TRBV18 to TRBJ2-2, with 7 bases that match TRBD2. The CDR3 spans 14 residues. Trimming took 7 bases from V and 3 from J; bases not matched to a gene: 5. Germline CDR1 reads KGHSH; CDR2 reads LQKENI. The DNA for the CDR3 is TGTGCCAGCTGTTGGACTAGGGACACCGGGGAGCTGTTTTTT. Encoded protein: CASCWTRDTGELFF.

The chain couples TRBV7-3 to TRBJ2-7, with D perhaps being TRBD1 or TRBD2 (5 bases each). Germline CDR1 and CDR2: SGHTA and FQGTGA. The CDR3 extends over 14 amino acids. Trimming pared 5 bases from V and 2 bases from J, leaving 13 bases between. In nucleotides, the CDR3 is TGTGCCAGCAGCCCAGCTTCGGGGCCCTACGAGCAGTACTTC. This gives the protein CASSPASGPYEQYF.

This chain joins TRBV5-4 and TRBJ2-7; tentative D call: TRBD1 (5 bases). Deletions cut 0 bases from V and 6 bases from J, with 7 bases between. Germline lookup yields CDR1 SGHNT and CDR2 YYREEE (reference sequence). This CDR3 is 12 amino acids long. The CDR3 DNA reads TGTGCCAGCAGCTTGGGGGGCAGCGAGCAGTACTTC. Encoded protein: CASSLGGSEQYF.

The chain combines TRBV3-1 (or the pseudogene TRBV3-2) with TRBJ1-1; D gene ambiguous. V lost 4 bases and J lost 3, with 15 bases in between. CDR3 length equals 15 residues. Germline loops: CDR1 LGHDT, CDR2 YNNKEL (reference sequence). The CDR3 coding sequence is TGTGCCAGCAGCCCGCAAACCCAGACTTACACTGAAGCTTTCTTT. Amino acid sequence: CASSPQTQTYTEAFF.

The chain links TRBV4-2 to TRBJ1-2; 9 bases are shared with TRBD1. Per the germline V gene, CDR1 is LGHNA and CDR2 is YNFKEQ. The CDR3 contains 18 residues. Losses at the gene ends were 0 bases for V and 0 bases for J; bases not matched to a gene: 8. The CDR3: CASSQDPGQGQSNYGYTF. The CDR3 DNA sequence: TGTGCCAGCAGCCAAGACCCGGGACAGGGACAATCTAACTATGGCTACACCTTC.

The CDR3 DNA reads TGTGCCAGTAGTATTCCAGCGGGGGGATACAATGAGCAGTTCTTC. This sequence encodes CASSIPAGGYNEQFF. The J gene is TRBJ2-1, the V gene TRBV19; 9 bases line up with TRBD2. V was pared by 3 bases and J by 4 bases, with 4 bases of the junction left unmatched. The V gene's germline CDR1 is LNHDA and CDR2 SQIVND (reference sequence). This CDR3 comprises 15 residues.

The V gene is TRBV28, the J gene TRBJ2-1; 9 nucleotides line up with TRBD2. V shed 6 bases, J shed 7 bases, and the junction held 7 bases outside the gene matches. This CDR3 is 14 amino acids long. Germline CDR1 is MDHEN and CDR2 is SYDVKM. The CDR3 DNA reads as TGTGCCAGCAGCACCGGGACTAGCAATAATGAGCAGTTCTTC. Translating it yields CASSTGTSNNEQFF.

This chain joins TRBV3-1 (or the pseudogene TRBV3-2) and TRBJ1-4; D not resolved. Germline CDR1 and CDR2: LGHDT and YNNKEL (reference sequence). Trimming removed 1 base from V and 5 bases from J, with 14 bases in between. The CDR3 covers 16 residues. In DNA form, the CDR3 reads TGTGCCAGCAGCCAAGCCTACAAGGAGAGCAATGAAAAACTGTTTTTT. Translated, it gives CASSQAYKESNEKLFF.

The CDR3 DNA sequence: TGTGCCAGCAGCGTTGATACAGGGACCGGCTATGGCTACACCTTC. Encoded protein: CASSVDTGTGYGYTF. The genes are TRBV9 and TRBJ1-2; TRBD1 is a possible D gene (6 bases). The length of the CDR3 is 15 residues. Trimming took off 2 bases at V and 4 bases at J, with 15 bases between the two ends. Per germline, CDR1 SGDLS and CDR2 YYNGEE.

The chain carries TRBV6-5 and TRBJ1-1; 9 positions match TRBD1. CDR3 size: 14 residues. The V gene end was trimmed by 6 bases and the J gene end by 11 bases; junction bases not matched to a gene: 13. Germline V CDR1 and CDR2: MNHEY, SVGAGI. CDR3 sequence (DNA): TGTGCCAGCAGCCTCGCCCGGGACAGGGCTGTGGCTTTCTTT. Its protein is CASSLARDRAVAFF.

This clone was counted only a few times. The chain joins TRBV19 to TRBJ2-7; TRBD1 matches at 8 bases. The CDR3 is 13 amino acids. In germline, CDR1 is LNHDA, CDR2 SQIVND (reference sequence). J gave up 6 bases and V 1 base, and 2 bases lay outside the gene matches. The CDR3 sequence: CASSIGQGTEQYF. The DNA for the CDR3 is TGTGCCAGTAGTATAGGACAGGGGACCGAGCAGTACTTC.

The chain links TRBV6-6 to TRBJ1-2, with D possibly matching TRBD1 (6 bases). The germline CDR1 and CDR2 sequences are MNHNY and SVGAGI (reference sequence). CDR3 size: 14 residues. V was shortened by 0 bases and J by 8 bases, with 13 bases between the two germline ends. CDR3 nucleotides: TGTGCCAGCAGTTACTCGCCAGGGGTGATCGGCTACACCTTC. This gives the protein CASSYSPGVIGYTF.

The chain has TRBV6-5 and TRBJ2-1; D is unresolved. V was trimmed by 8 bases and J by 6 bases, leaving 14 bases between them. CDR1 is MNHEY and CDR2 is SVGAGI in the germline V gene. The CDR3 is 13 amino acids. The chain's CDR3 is CASWSVRGNEQFF. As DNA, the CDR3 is TGTGCCAGCTGGTCAGTCCGAGGCAATGAGCAGTTCTTC.

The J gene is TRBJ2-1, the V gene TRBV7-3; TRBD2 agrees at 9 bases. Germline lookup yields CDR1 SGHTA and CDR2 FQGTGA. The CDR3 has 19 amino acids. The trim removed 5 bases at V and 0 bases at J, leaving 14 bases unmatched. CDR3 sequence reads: CASSPMRAGGPSSYNEQFF. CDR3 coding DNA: TGTGCCAGCAGCCCCATGAGGGCGGGAGGGCCGAGCTCCTACAATGAGCAGTTCTTC.

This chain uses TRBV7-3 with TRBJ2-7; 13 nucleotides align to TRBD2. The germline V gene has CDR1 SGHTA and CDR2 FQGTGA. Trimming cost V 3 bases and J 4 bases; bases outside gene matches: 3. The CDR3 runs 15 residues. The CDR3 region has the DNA TGTGCCAGCAGCTTTCGGACTAGCGGGAGTTACGAGCAGTACTTC. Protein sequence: CASSFRTSGSYEQYF.

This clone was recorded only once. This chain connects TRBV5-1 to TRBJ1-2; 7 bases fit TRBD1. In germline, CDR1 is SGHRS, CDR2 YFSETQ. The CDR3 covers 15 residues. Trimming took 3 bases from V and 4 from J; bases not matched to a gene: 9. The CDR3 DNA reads TGCGCCAGCAGCTCATGGACAGGTAAAGGCTATGGCTACACCTTC. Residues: CASSSWTGKGYGYTF.

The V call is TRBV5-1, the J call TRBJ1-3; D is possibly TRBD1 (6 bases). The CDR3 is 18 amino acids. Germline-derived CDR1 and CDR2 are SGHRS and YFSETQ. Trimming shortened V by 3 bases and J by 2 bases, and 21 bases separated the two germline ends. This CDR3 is CASSSDSTGKATGNTIYF. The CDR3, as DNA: TGCGCCAGCAGCTCGGACAGTACGGGAAAGGCCACTGGAAACACCATATATTTT.

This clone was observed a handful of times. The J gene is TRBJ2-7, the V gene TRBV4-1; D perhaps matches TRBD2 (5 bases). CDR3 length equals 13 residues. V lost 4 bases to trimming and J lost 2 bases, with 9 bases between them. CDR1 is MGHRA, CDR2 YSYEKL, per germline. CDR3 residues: CASSRVGAYEQYF. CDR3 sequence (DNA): TGCGCCAGCAGCCGGGTCGGGGCCTACGAGCAGTACTTC.

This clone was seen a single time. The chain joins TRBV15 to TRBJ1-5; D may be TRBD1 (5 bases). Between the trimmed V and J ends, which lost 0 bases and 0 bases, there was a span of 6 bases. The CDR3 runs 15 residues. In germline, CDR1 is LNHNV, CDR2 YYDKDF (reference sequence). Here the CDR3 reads CATSREQVSNQPQHF. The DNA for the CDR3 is TGTGCCACCAGCAGAGAACAGGTTAGCAATCAGCCCCAGCATTTT.

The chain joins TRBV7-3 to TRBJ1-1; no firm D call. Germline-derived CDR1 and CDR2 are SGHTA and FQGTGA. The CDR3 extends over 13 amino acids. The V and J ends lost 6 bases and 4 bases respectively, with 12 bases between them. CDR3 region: CASRWEATTEAFF. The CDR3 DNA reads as TGTGCCAGCAGATGGGAGGCAACCACTGAAGCTTTCTTT.

The CDR3 loop is CASSPRRGEDTQYF. CDR3 DNA sequence: TGTGCCAGCAGCCCCCGCAGGGGTGAGGATACGCAGTATTTT. The V gene is TRBV9, the J gene TRBJ2-3; possible D gene TRBD1, 6 bases. The V end was cut by 4 bases, the J end by 6 bases, with 15 bases between. Germline assignment: CDR1 SGDLS and CDR2 YYNGEE. This CDR3 comprises 14 residues.